These T cell receptor beta chains were read from a single sample in a study of shared clonotypes between healthy human individuals. Only in-frame clones appear in the TCRdb table, and some are missing; sequencing was by immunoSEQ multiplex PCR. The sample carries 2 million to 2.5 million clones, around 90% recorded once. Sequencing was performed on naive CD4+ T cells from PBMCs. The receptors derive from a man aged 18 to 35 in good health. Some clones in this sample may be carry-over from other donors' samples. Each CDR3 is given with its conserved first and last residue. Each record gives: J gene, D gene, clone size, V gene, CDR3 protein, CDR3 DNA. A D gene is named only where the DNA matches it firmly. Not every row has a clone size; where given, it reads once, few, many or a size class.

j_gene: TRBJ2-1; d_gene: TRBD2; abundance: -; v_gene: TRBV7-2; CDR3aa: CASSLRTSGFSYNEQFF; CDR3nt: TGTGCCAGCAGCTTAAGGACTAGCGGGTTCTCCTACAATGAGCAGTTCTTC
j_gene: TRBJ2-3; d_gene: TRBD2; abundance: -; v_gene: TRBV6-6; CDR3aa: CASSTKLAGDFDTQYF; CDR3nt: TGTGCCAGCAGTACCAAACTAGCGGGAGACTTTGATACGCAGTATTTT
j_gene: TRBJ2-7; d_gene: TRBD2; abundance: -; v_gene: TRBV7-2; CDR3aa: CASSLGTSGYYEQYF; CDR3nt: TGTGCCAGCAGCTTAGGAACTAGCGGCTACTACGAGCAGTACTTC
j_gene: TRBJ2-7; d_gene: -; abundance: once; v_gene: TRBV15; CDR3aa: CATSTKSRSEQYF; CDR3nt: TGTGCCACCAGCACTAAGTCGCGATCCGAGCAGTACTTC
j_gene: TRBJ2-7; d_gene: -; abundance: -; v_gene: TRBV6-5; CDR3aa: CASSRQVYEQYF; CDR3nt: TGTGCCAGCAGCCGACAGGTCTACGAGCAGTACTTC
j_gene: TRBJ2-7; d_gene: -; abundance: -; v_gene: TRBV6-5; CDR3aa: CASRRTAFSYEQYF; CDR3nt: TGTGCCAGCAGGCGGACCGCGTTCTCCTACGAGCAGTACTTC
j_gene: TRBJ2-3; d_gene: -; abundance: -; v_gene: TRBV5-1; CDR3aa: CASSLGTVTSTDTQYF; CDR3nt: TGCGCCAGCAGCTTGGGGACAGTTACTAGCACAGATACGCAGTATTTT
j_gene: TRBJ2-2; d_gene: TRBD2; abundance: -; v_gene: TRBV2; CDR3aa: CASSQSGGHGELFF; CDR3nt: TGTGCCAGCAGCCAAAGCGGGGGGCACGGGGAGCTGTTTTTT
j_gene: TRBJ2-7; d_gene: TRBD2; abundance: -; v_gene: TRBV7-9; CDR3aa: CASSLWVAGGPRWQYF; CDR3nt: TGTGCCAGCAGCTTATGGGTAGCGGGAGGCCCCCGGTGGCAGTACTTC
j_gene: TRBJ2-1; d_gene: -; abundance: -; v_gene: TRBV7-3; CDR3aa: CASSFQGEQFF; CDR3nt: TGTGCCAGCAGCTTTCAGGGTGAGCAGTTCTTC
j_gene: TRBJ1-1; d_gene: -; abundance: -; v_gene: TRBV18; CDR3aa: CASSVGRENTEAFF; CDR3nt: TGTGCCAGCTCCGTCGGTCGAGAGAACACTGAAGCTTTCTTT
j_gene: TRBJ1-2; d_gene: -; abundance: -; v_gene: TRBV5-1; CDR3aa: CASSLLAGANYGYTF; CDR3nt: TGCGCCAGCAGCTTGTTGGCAGGGGCCAACTATGGCTACACCTTC
j_gene: TRBJ1-2; d_gene: -; abundance: -; v_gene: TRBV10-3; CDR3aa: CAISAGVETPNYGYTF; CDR3nt: TGTGCCATCAGTGCTGGAGTCGAGACCCCAAACTATGGCTACACCTTC
j_gene: TRBJ1-6; d_gene: -; abundance: -; v_gene: TRBV4-3; CDR3aa: CASSQEQALREPLHF; CDR3nt: TGCGCCAGCAGCCAAGAGCAGGCACTCAGGGAACCCCTCCACTTT
j_gene: TRBJ1-3; d_gene: -; abundance: -; v_gene: TRBV5-4; CDR3aa: CASSLPGRSSGNTIYF; CDR3nt: TGTGCCAGCAGCTTGCCAGGGAGGAGCTCTGGAAACACCATATATTTT
j_gene: TRBJ2-3; d_gene: -; abundance: -; v_gene: TRBV11-3; CDR3aa: CASSLGGGTDTQYF; CDR3nt: TGTGCCAGCAGCTTAGGAGGGGGCACAGATACGCAGTATTTT
j_gene: TRBJ1-1; d_gene: TRBD1; abundance: -; v_gene: TRBV19; CDR3aa: CASRRQGVENTEAFF; CDR3nt: TGTGCCAGTAGGCGCCAGGGGGTGGAGAACACTGAAGCTTTCTTT
j_gene: TRBJ2-3; d_gene: -; abundance: once; v_gene: TRBV4-1; CDR3aa: CASSQGAGSGDTQYF; CDR3nt: TGCGCCAGCAGCCAAGGGGCCGGCTCCGGGGATACGCAGTATTTT
j_gene: TRBJ2-3; d_gene: TRBD2; abundance: -; v_gene: TRBV5-4; CDR3aa: CASSRGLAVSDTQYF; CDR3nt: TGTGCCAGCAGCCGAGGACTAGCGGTATCAGATACGCAGTATTTT
j_gene: TRBJ1-5; d_gene: -; abundance: -; v_gene: TRBV4-1; CDR3aa: CASSQEANSQPQHF; CDR3nt: TGCGCCAGCAGCCAAGAGGCGAATAGTCAGCCCCAGCATTTT
j_gene: TRBJ2-5; d_gene: -; abundance: -; v_gene: TRBV20-1; CDR3aa: CSAVDKGTQYF; CDR3nt: TGCAGTGCAGTGGATAAGGGGACCCAGTACTTC
j_gene: TRBJ2-7; d_gene: TRBD1; abundance: -; v_gene: TRBV6-5; CDR3aa: CASRRTGSSYEQYF; CDR3nt: TGTGCCAGCCGGCGGACAGGGAGCTCCTACGAGCAGTACTTC
j_gene: TRBJ1-1; d_gene: -; abundance: -; v_gene: TRBV27; CDR3aa: CASSPTYRNEAFF; CDR3nt: TGTGCCAGCAGTCCGACTTACAGGAATGAAGCTTTCTTT
j_gene: TRBJ2-5; d_gene: TRBD2; abundance: once; v_gene: TRBV7-2; CDR3aa: CASSLGTSLETQYF; CDR3nt: TGTGCCAGCAGCTTAGGGACTAGCTTAGAGACCCAGTACTTC
j_gene: TRBJ2-7; d_gene: TRBD1; abundance: once; v_gene: TRBV10-3; CDR3aa: CAIRRTGDEQYF; CDR3nt: TGTGCCATCAGGAGGACAGGAGACGAGCAGTACTTC
j_gene: TRBJ1-1; d_gene: TRBD1; abundance: few; v_gene: TRBV29-1; CDR3aa: CSVEDRQGWNTEAFF; CDR3nt: TGCAGCGTTGAAGATCGACAGGGGTGGAACACTGAAGCTTTCTTT
j_gene: TRBJ2-5; d_gene: -; abundance: -; v_gene: TRBV20-1; CDR3aa: CSANGMKTQYF; CDR3nt: TGCAGTGCCAACGGAATGAAGACCCAGTACTTC
j_gene: TRBJ2-3; d_gene: -; abundance: -; v_gene: TRBV16; CDR3aa: CASSRKYTSTDTQYF; CDR3nt: TGTGCCAGCAGCCGAAAATACACTAGCACAGATACGCAGTATTTT
j_gene: TRBJ1-5; d_gene: -; abundance: -; v_gene: TRBV28; CDR3aa: CASNPGNINQPQHF; CDR3nt: TGTGCCAGCAACCCAGGGAATATCAATCAGCCCCAGCATTTT
j_gene: TRBJ1-6; d_gene: -; abundance: -; v_gene: TRBV11-3; CDR3aa: CASSLGQPHSPLHF; CDR3nt: TGTGCCAGCAGCTTGGGTCAGCCGCATTCACCCCTCCACTTT
j_gene: TRBJ1-1; d_gene: -; abundance: few; v_gene: TRBV9; CDR3aa: CASSPSPMNTEAFF; CDR3nt: TGTGCCAGCAGTCCATCCCCCATGAACACTGAAGCTTTCTTT
j_gene: TRBJ2-3; d_gene: TRBD1; abundance: -; v_gene: TRBV11-2; CDR3aa: CASSTVRQGLDTQYF; CDR3nt: TGTGCCAGCAGCACCGTCCGACAGGGGTTAGATACGCAGTATTTT
j_gene: TRBJ1-2; d_gene: -; abundance: -; v_gene: TRBV5-1; CDR3aa: CASSAATGNYGYTF; CDR3nt: TGCGCCAGCAGCGCCGCAACAGGGAACTATGGCTACACCTTC
j_gene: TRBJ2-7; d_gene: -; abundance: -; v_gene: TRBV5-4; CDR3aa: CASSPSRGAWIYEQYF; CDR3nt: TGTGCCAGCAGCCCGAGCCGTGGGGCCTGGATCTACGAGCAGTACTTC
j_gene: TRBJ2-3; d_gene: -; abundance: -; v_gene: TRBV2; CDR3aa: CASPDPEGRDTQYF; CDR3nt: TGTGCCAGCCCGGACCCGGAGGGAAGGGATACGCAGTATTTT
j_gene: TRBJ2-1; d_gene: -; abundance: -; v_gene: TRBV11-3; CDR3aa: CASSARIASSYNEQFF; CDR3nt: TGTGCCAGCAGCGCAAGGATCGCAAGCTCCTACAATGAGCAGTTCTTC
j_gene: TRBJ1-4; d_gene: TRBD1; abundance: -; v_gene: TRBV5-8; CDR3aa: CASNTRTGVKLFF; CDR3nt: TGTGCCAGCAACACCAGAACAGGGGTAAAACTGTTTTTT
j_gene: TRBJ2-6; d_gene: -; abundance: -; v_gene: TRBV5-1; CDR3aa: CASSLGPVSGANVLTF; CDR3nt: TGCGCCAGCAGCTTAGGACCGGTCTCTGGGGCCAACGTCCTGACTTTC
j_gene: TRBJ2-1; d_gene: TRBD1; abundance: -; v_gene: TRBV19; CDR3aa: CASSSPRDRNYNEQFF; CDR3nt: TGTGCCAGTAGTAGCCCCCGGGACAGGAACTACAATGAGCAGTTCTTC
j_gene: TRBJ1-2; d_gene: -; abundance: -; v_gene: TRBV5-5; CDR3aa: CASSLLSTDYGYTF; CDR3nt: TGTGCCAGCAGCTTGTTATCGACAGACTATGGCTACACCTTC
j_gene: TRBJ2-5; d_gene: TRBD2; abundance: -; v_gene: TRBV2; CDR3aa: CASSTLREETQYF; CDR3nt: TGTGCCAGCAGTACCCTGCGGGAGGAGACCCAGTACTTC
j_gene: TRBJ2-1; d_gene: TRBD2; abundance: -; v_gene: TRBV11-2; CDR3aa: CASSLDLGGRLDNEQFF; CDR3nt: TGTGCCAGCAGCTTAGATCTTGGCGGGAGATTGGACAATGAGCAGTTCTTC
j_gene: TRBJ2-1; d_gene: -; abundance: -; v_gene: TRBV28; CDR3aa: CASSLPGTQGYNEQFF; CDR3nt: TGTGCCAGCAGTCTTCCCGGGACCCAGGGGTACAATGAGCAGTTCTTC
j_gene: TRBJ1-1; d_gene: -; abundance: few; v_gene: TRBV5-1; CDR3aa: CASSLSRGNTEAFF; CDR3nt: TGCGCCAGCAGCTTGTCCAGGGGGAACACTGAAGCTTTCTTT
j_gene: TRBJ2-3; d_gene: -; abundance: -; v_gene: TRBV5-1; CDR3aa: CASSLRHRTDTQYF; CDR3nt: TGCGCCAGCAGCTTGAGACACCGGACAGATACGCAGTATTTT
j_gene: TRBJ1-1; d_gene: -; abundance: -; v_gene: TRBV7-2; CDR3aa: CASSQGTSYTEAFF; CDR3nt: TGTGCCAGCAGCCAGGGGACTTCCTACACTGAAGCTTTCTTT
j_gene: TRBJ1-1; d_gene: -; abundance: once; v_gene: TRBV28; CDR3aa: CASSTLGPRNTEAFF; CDR3nt: TGTGCCAGCAGCACCTTAGGGCCCCGGAACACTGAAGCTTTCTTT
j_gene: TRBJ2-3; d_gene: -; abundance: -; v_gene: TRBV9; CDR3aa: CASSVSLDTQYF; CDR3nt: TGTGCCAGCAGCGTAAGCTTAGATACGCAGTATTTT
j_gene: TRBJ2-2; d_gene: -; abundance: -; v_gene: TRBV14; CDR3aa: CASSQVIAGELFF; CDR3nt: TGTGCCAGCAGCCAAGTAATAGCCGGGGAGCTGTTTTTT
j_gene: TRBJ1-1; d_gene: -; abundance: -; v_gene: TRBV6-5; CDR3aa: CASSFHPGSHVTEAFF; CDR3nt: TGTGCCAGCAGTTTCCACCCGGGATCCCACGTCACTGAAGCTTTCTTT
j_gene: TRBJ1-1; d_gene: -; abundance: -; v_gene: TRBV28; CDR3aa: CASSRGFETEAFF; CDR3nt: TGTGCCAGCAGTAGGGGTTTCGAAACTGAAGCTTTCTTT
j_gene: TRBJ2-1; d_gene: -; abundance: -; v_gene: TRBV7-9; CDR3aa: CASSRGDYNEQFF; CDR3nt: TGTGCCAGCAGCCGTGGGGACTACAATGAGCAGTTCTTC